Listed below are T cell receptor beta chains from one sample, sequenced in a study of siplizumab effects on memory and regulatory T cells. Libraries were prepared by immunoSEQ multiplex PCR; TCRdb keeps only in-frame clonotypes and omits some of them. The table includes tens of thousands of clones, 93% detected once. Sequencing was performed on CD8+ T cells sorted from blood. Every receptor here comes from a human donor in good health. Each CDR3 is given with its conserved first and last residue. The order of the fields is clone size, V gene, CDR3 length, J gene, D gene, CDR3 DNA, CDR3 protein. The D gene is left open where the match is weak. Size is stated for part of the rows, as once, few or many counts, or as a class when the clone is expanded.

clone size: -
V gene: TRBV7-3
CDR3 length: 13
J gene: TRBJ1-2
D gene: -
CDR3 DNA: TGTGCCAGCAGCTTAACGGGGAACAATGGCTACACCTTC
CDR3 protein: CASSLTGNNGYTF

clone size: large
V gene: TRBV6-5
CDR3 length: 15
J gene: TRBJ1-1
D gene: -
CDR3 DNA: TGTGCCAGCAGACAAAAGGGGGGACAAAACACTGAAGCTTTCTTT
CDR3 protein: CASRQKGGQNTEAFF

clone size: -
V gene: TRBV23-1
CDR3 length: 18
J gene: TRBJ2-3
D gene: TRBD2
CDR3 DNA: TGCGCCAGCAGTCAAACTGGGACTACCGTTCCGAGCACAGATACGCAGTATTTT
CDR3 protein: CASSQTGTTVPSTDTQYF

clone size: -
V gene: TRBV21-1
CDR3 length: 14
J gene: TRBJ2-5
D gene: -
CDR3 DNA: TGTGCCAGCAGGCCCCTTAGCCAATTGGAGACCCAGTACTTC
CDR3 protein: CASRPLSQLETQYF

clone size: -
V gene: TRBV15
CDR3 length: 16
J gene: TRBJ2-4
D gene: TRBD2
CDR3 DNA: TGTGCCACCAGCAGAGAACAGGGACTAGAATCGGGCATTCAGTACTTC
CDR3 protein: CATSREQGLESGIQYF

clone size: -
V gene: TRBV6-4
CDR3 length: 13
J gene: TRBJ1-2
D gene: -
CDR3 DNA: TGTGCCAGCAGAGACGGGGAGTTCTCTGGCTACACCTTC
CDR3 protein: CASRDGEFSGYTF

clone size: -
V gene: TRBV7-9
CDR3 length: 15
J gene: TRBJ1-4
D gene: -
CDR3 DNA: TGTGCCAGCAGCTTAGTTGGCAGTTCTAATGAAAAACTGTTTTTT
CDR3 protein: CASSLVGSSNEKLFF

clone size: few
V gene: TRBV12-5
CDR3 length: 15
J gene: TRBJ1-5
D gene: TRBD1
CDR3 DNA: TGTGCTAGTGCCCCAACAGGGGTTGGCAATCAGCCCCAGCATTTT
CDR3 protein: CASAPTGVGNQPQHF

clone size: -
V gene: TRBV19
CDR3 length: 12
J gene: TRBJ1-1
D gene: -
CDR3 DNA: TGTGCCAGTAGTACCGGCTCTTCTGAAGCTTTCTTT
CDR3 protein: CASSTGSSEAFF

clone size: -
V gene: TRBV7-9
CDR3 length: 12
J gene: TRBJ1-1
D gene: TRBD1
CDR3 DNA: TGTGTATCCCGGACAGGGGCGATAGAAGCTTTCTTT
CDR3 protein: CVSRTGAIEAFF

clone size: -
V gene: TRBV9
CDR3 length: 15
J gene: TRBJ2-7
D gene: -
CDR3 DNA: TGTGCCAGCAGCGTAGGGGGGAATCTGGCCTACGAGCAGTACTTC
CDR3 protein: CASSVGGNLAYEQYF

clone size: -
V gene: TRBV2
CDR3 length: 12
J gene: TRBJ2-7
D gene: -
CDR3 DNA: TGTGCCAGCAGCGGGTTATCCTACGAGCAGTACTTC
CDR3 protein: CASSGLSYEQYF

clone size: -
V gene: TRBV19
CDR3 length: 13
J gene: TRBJ2-7
D gene: -
CDR3 DNA: TGTGCCAGTAGGCCCCAGGACTCCTACGAGCAGTACTTC
CDR3 protein: CASRPQDSYEQYF

clone size: -
V gene: TRBV6-5
CDR3 length: 14
J gene: TRBJ1-2
D gene: TRBD1
CDR3 DNA: TGTGCCAGCAGCCCGCTTCAACAGGGGGATGGCTACACCTTC
CDR3 protein: CASSPLQQGDGYTF

clone size: -
V gene: TRBV9
CDR3 length: 16
J gene: TRBJ1-1
D gene: -
CDR3 DNA: TGTGCCAGCAGCGTAGTGTGGAGGGAAGAGGGGACTGAAGCTTTCTTT
CDR3 protein: CASSVVWREEGTEAFF

clone size: -
V gene: TRBV7-9
CDR3 length: 15
J gene: TRBJ1-6
D gene: -
CDR3 DNA: TGTGCCAGCAGCTTAGTTCGGGGGGCGAATTCACCCCTCCACTTT
CDR3 protein: CASSLVRGANSPLHF

clone size: -
V gene: TRBV4-1
CDR3 length: 13
J gene: TRBJ1-1
D gene: -
CDR3 DNA: TGCGCCGGGGGGGAGGCGATGAACACTGAAGCTTTCTTT
CDR3 protein: CAGGEAMNTEAFF

clone size: once
V gene: TRBV9
CDR3 length: 15
J gene: TRBJ1-3
D gene: -
CDR3 DNA: TGTGCCAGCAGCGTAGGGCCCCAGGGAGTTAACACCATATATTTT
CDR3 protein: CASSVGPQGVNTIYF

clone size: -
V gene: TRBV5-6
CDR3 length: 16
J gene: TRBJ1-2
D gene: -
CDR3 DNA: TGTGCCAGCAGCTCCGTGACTCACCCTTTCTACTATGGCTACACCTTC
CDR3 protein: CASSSVTHPFYYGYTF

clone size: once
V gene: TRBV7-7
CDR3 length: 13
J gene: TRBJ2-3
D gene: -
CDR3 DNA: TGTGCCAGCAGCTTATCCACCACAGATACGCAGTATTTT
CDR3 protein: CASSLSTTDTQYF

clone size: -
V gene: TRBV4-3
CDR3 length: 17
J gene: TRBJ2-1
D gene: TRBD2
CDR3 DNA: TGCGCCAGCAGCCAAGATCTTGCGGGACTAGCGTCCAATGAGCAGTTCTTC
CDR3 protein: CASSQDLAGLASNEQFF

clone size: -
V gene: TRBV4-3
CDR3 length: 14
J gene: TRBJ2-7
D gene: TRBD2
CDR3 DNA: TGCGCCAGCAGCCAAGATCCGGGGGGGTACGAGCAGTACTTC
CDR3 protein: CASSQDPGGYEQYF